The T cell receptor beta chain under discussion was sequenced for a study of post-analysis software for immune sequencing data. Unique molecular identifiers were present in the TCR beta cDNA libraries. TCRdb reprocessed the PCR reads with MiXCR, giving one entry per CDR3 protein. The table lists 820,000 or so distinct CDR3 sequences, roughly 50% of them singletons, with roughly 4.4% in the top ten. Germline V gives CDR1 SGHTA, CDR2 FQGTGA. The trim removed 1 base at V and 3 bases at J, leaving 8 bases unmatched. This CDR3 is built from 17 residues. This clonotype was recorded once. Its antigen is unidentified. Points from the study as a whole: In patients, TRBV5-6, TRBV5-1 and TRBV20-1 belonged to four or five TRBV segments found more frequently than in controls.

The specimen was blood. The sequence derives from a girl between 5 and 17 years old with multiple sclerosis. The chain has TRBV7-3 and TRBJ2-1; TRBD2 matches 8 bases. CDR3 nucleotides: TGTGCCAGCAGCTTAATCGGCACTAGCGGATACTACAATGAGCAGTTCTTC. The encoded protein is CASSLIGTSGYYNEQFF.